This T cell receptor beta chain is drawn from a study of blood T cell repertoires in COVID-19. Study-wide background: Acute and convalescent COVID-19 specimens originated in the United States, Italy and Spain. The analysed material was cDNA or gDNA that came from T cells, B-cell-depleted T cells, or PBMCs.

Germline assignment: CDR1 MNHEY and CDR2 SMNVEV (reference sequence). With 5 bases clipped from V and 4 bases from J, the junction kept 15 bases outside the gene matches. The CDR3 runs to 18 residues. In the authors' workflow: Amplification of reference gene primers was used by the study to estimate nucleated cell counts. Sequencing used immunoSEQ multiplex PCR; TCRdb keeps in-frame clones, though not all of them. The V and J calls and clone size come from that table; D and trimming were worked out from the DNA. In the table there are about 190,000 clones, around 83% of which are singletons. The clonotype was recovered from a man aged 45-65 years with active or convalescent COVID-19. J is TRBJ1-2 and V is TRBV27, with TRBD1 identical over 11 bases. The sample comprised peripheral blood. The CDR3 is CASSPLPGQGEGGYGYTF. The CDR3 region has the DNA TGTGCCAGCAGTCCTCTTCCGGGACAGGGGGAGGGGGGCTATGGCTACACCTTC.